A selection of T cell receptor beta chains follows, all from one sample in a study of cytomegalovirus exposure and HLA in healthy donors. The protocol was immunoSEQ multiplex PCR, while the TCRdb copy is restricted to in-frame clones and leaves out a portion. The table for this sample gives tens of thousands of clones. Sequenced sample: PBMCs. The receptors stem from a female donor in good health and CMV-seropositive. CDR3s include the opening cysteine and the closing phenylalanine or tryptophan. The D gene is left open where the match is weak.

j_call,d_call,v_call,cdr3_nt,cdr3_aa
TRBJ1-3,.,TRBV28,TGTGCCAGCAGTTTGTCCAGAAACACCATATATTTT,CASSLSRNTIYF
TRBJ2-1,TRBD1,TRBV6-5,TGTGCCAGCAAGGGACAGGGATCCGACAATGAGCAGTTCTTC,CASKGQGSDNEQFF
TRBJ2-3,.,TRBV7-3,TGTGCCAGCAGCTTGGGCGGGGCCAGCACAGATACGCAGTATTTT,CASSLGGASTDTQYF
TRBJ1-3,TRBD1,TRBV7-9,TGTGCCAGCAGCTTAGGGACAGGGGTTGGAAACACCATATATTTT,CASSLGTGVGNTIYF
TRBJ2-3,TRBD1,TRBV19,TGTGCCAGTAGTATAGGCGGGACAGGGGGCACAGATACGCAGTATTTT,CASSIGGTGGTDTQYF
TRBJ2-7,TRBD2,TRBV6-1,TGTGCCAGCATAAGACTAGCGGGACTCTACGAGCAGTACTTC,CASIRLAGLYEQYF
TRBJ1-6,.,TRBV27,TGTGCCAGCAGTCCGGGCAGGGGTCGGGGTTCACCCCTCCACTTT,CASSPGRGRGSPLHF
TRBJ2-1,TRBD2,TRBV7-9,TGTGCCAGCAGCCCGACGGAGCGGGGGGCCCGATCTGAGCAGTTCTTC,CASSPTERGARSEQFF
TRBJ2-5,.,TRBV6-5,TGTGCCAGCAGAAGTAGCGGAGTAGGGGCAGAGACCCAGTACTTC,CASRSSGVGAETQYF
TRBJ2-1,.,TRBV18,TGTGCCAGCTCACCCCCAGGCGCCGATGAGCAGTTCTTC,CASSPPGADEQFF
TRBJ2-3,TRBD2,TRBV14,TGTGCCAGCAGCCCGGAAGCGGATCGGGGGGCAGATACGCAGTATTTT,CASSPEADRGADTQYF
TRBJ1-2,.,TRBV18,TGTGCCAGCTCACCGGACAGCGTCTATGGCTACACCTTC,CASSPDSVYGYTF
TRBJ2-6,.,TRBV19,TGTGCCAGGAACTCGGACAGCTTCTCTGGGGCCAACGTCCTGACTTTC,CARNSDSFSGANVLTF
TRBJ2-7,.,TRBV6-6,TGTGCCAGCAGCCGCGGCAGCTCCTACGAGCAGTACTTC,CASSRGSSYEQYF
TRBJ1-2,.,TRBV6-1,TGTGCCAGCAGGGAGGCAGGGGAAGGCTACACCTTC,CASREAGEGYTF
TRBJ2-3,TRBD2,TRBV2,TGTGCCAGCATACCGGGACTAGCGGAAACAGATACGCAGTATTTT,CASIPGLAETDTQYF
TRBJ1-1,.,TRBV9,TGTGCCAGCAGCCCATTTCAGGGGCCGGCCACTGAAGCTTTCTTT,CASSPFQGPATEAFF
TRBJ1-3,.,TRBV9,TGTGCCAGCAGCTCAGAGGCGGGGGGGAGAGGGAACACCATATATTTT,CASSSEAGGRGNTIYF
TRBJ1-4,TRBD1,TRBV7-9,TGTGCCAGCAGCGGGGACAGGACTTATGAAAAACTGTTTTTT,CASSGDRTYEKLFF
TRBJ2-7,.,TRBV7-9,TGTGCCAGCAGCTCGCCAGGGGCTCACGAGCAGTACTTC,CASSSPGAHEQYF
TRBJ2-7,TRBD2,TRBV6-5,TGTGCCAGCAGCCTTAGCGGGGGCCATTCCTACGAGCAGTACTTC,CASSLSGGHSYEQYF
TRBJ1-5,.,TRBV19,TGTGCCAGTAGTACCCAATCTGGACACCTCGGGCCCCAGCATTTT,CASSTQSGHLGPQHF
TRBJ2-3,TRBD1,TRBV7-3,TGTGCCAGCAGCTTATACGGACAGGGGGCGGGTACGCAGTATTTT,CASSLYGQGAGTQYF
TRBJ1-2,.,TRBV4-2,TGTGCCAGCAGCCAAGACCGGACAGTGCCAAACTATGGCTACACCTTC,CASSQDRTVPNYGYTF
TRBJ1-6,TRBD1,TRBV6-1,TGTGCCAGCAGTGAATGGGGACAGGGATGGAATTCACCCCTCCACTTT,CASSEWGQGWNSPLHF
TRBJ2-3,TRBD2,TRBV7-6,TGTGCCAGCAGCTTGACAGGACTAGCGGGATTCACAGATACGCAGTATTTT,CASSLTGLAGFTDTQYF
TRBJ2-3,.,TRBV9,TGTGCCAGCAGCCCAAGCCCAGATACGCAGTATTTT,CASSPSPDTQYF
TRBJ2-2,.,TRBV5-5,TGTGCCAGCAGCTTCGGGTACACCGGGGAGCTGTTTTTT,CASSFGYTGELFF
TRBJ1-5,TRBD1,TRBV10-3,TGTGCCATCAGTGGGGGGGACAGAGTTAGCAATCAGCCCCAGCATTTT,CAISGGDRVSNQPQHF
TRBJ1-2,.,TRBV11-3,TGTGCCAGCAGCTTAGGGCAACCGGGAAACTATGGCTACACCTTC,CASSLGQPGNYGYTF
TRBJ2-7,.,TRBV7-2,TGTGCCAGCAGCCCAGACGGAGCCTACGAGCAGTACTTC,CASSPDGAYEQYF
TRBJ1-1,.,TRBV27,TGTGCCAGCAGCGGACCAAGACAGGAGATGAACACTGAAGCTTTCTTT,CASSGPRQEMNTEAFF
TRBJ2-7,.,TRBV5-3,TGTGCCAGACGAAACAGGGTGAGGGCCTACGAGCAGTACTTC,CARRNRVRAYEQYF
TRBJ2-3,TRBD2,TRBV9,TGTGCCAGCAGCGGGCTAGCGGGGGTTGCAGATACGCAGTATTTT,CASSGLAGVADTQYF
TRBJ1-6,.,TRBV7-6,TGTGCCAGCAGCTTAGATGGGGGCGGTTATTCACCCCTCCACTTT,CASSLDGGGYSPLHF
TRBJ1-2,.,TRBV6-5,TGTGCCAGCAGAAACGCCGGGGGGCGGGGCTACACCTTC,CASRNAGGRGYTF
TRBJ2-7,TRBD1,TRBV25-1,TGTGCCAGCCCTCAGGGGGCCTACGAGCAGTCCTTC,CASPQGAYEQSF